This T cell receptor (beta chain) was obtained from a study of T cells in localized non-small cell lung cancer. Findings and caveats of the study: Adjacent lung held a median roughly 50 of the top 100 tumor clones. Maximal T cell clonality occurred in uninvolved adjacent lung, with tumor ranking below it.

This clone was counted a single time. Antigen specificity is unknown. Some clones are missing from TCRdb's copy, which holds only in-frame ones; the method was immunoSEQ multiplex PCR. This table has fewer than 95,000 clones, just over 90% appearing once. The sequences come from PBMCs, collected before any cancer treatment. The TCR originated in a woman aged 40-69 years with stage II squamous cell lung carcinoma.

This CDR3 is CASSFPPGGGNTIYF. In DNA form, the CDR3 reads TGTGCCAGCAGCTTCCCCCCTGGGGGTGGAAACACCATATATTTT. The rearrangement uses TRBV21-1 and TRBJ1-3. TRBV21-1 corresponds to a pseudogene. The CDR3 consists of 15 residues.